This T cell receptor (beta chain) was identified during a study of Tregs in tolerant kidney transplant recipients. The study's findings and limits: Few patients were studied, so findings need validation in larger groups. This study did not directly address biological reproducibility. The most relevant donor-specific Treg TCRbeta repertoire apparently came from expansion with activated donor B cells.

CD4+CD25+CD127- Tregs, CD4+CD25- non-Tregs, CD4 and CD8 cells were sorted. CDR3 size: 14 residues. Germline V gene sequence: CDR1 SGHAT, CDR2 FQNNGV. Trimming removed 5 bases from V and 4 bases from J, with 14 bases in between. Concerning this clone: Its specificity is not known.

Generated by immunoSEQ multiplex PCR, the TCRdb table keeps only in-frame clones and is missing some. The sample holds roughly 70,000 clones, about four fifths seen once. V and J are TRBV11-2 and TRBJ1-2; D call uncertain. Sequenced material: CD4+ T cells from blood. The clonotype was recovered from a human donor in good health. Written as DNA, the CDR3 is TGTGCCAGCAGCCTCAGAGACCGGTCCTATGGCTACACCTTC. This encodes CASSLRDRSYGYTF.